Sequencing of this T cell receptor (beta chain) was carried out in a study of OX40 agonist ivuxolimab in advanced cancers. At the level of the whole study: Ivuxolimab, which targeted the costimulatory receptor OX40 (CD134), was an agonistic, fully human IgG2 monoclonal antibody. Intravenous ivuxolimab was administered to patients every 2 weeks at six dose levels: 0.01, 0.1, 0.3, 1.5, 3 and 10 mg/kg. The paper covers the monotherapy dose-escalation part of the phase I ivuxolimab trial, which included N of about 56 patients. Partial responses occurred in three dose-escalation patients: two with cutaneous melanoma and one with hepatocellular carcinoma. Among the roughly 52 dose-escalation patients, around 20 had hepatocellular carcinoma, around 15 melanoma, 9 renal cell carcinoma and 9 head and neck cancer. Patients were allowed to have had prior anti-PD-1, anti-PD-L1 or anti-CTLA-4 therapy, and roughly two fifths of the dose-escalation patients had been treated with checkpoint inhibitors. In the dose-escalation cohort, 82.7% of patients were male, and the mean age was approximately 64 years, with a range of about 20 to 90. Peripheral TCRbeta sequencing was intended to test whether TCR sequence diversity was altered and clonal T-cell expansion was caused by ivuxolimab. Beyond this particular receptor, the publication reports: In the 0.1-3.0 mg/kg groups, partial responders were among the patients with the lowest normalized peripheral clonal expansion, particularly in CD8+ T cells. Which antigens the clonally expanded peripheral T cells were specific for was not determined. Low levels of normalized T-cell clonal expansion were also shown by some nonresponding patients. At doses from 0.1 to 3.0 mg/kg, clonal expansion was seen in both CD4+ and CD8+ blood T cells between baseline and week 6. After ivuxolimab, CD8+ T cells had more expanded clones than CD4+ T cells on average.

For sequencing of the TCRbeta CDR3 region, genomic DNA was extracted from the sorted cells. TCRbeta CDR3 regions were sequenced using the immunoSEQ Assay. Here the immuneACCESS table is served through TCRdb, limited to in-frame sequences with V and J called. Missing clones are a known gap in these copies; in checked studies unresolved V genes cover under half, and the rest lacks a known reason. This sample has under 50,000 clones in its table, and 65% to 80% of those were observed once. The top ten clonotypes cover around 13% of the sample. Patients with autoimmune disease history or receiving systemic immunosuppression were excluded from the trial. Peripheral blood for TCR sequencing was collected from all dose cohorts at baseline, on cycle 4 day 1, and on cycle 7 day 1. The samples were drawn from a first-in-human, open-label, multicenter phase I dose-escalation trial of ivuxolimab. Adults with locally advanced or metastatic melanoma, renal cell carcinoma, hepatocellular carcinoma or head and neck squamous cell carcinoma were enrolled in the trial. CD4+ and CD8+ T cells were sorted separately from peripheral blood before TCR sequencing.

A word on this clone: This clone's antigen is unknown. Nothing much larger sits one base from this clone, and base qualities are not available.

Deletion took 0 bases off V and 2 bases off J, with a span of 5 bases between the germline ends. The germline V gene encodes CDR1 LNHNV and CDR2 YYDKDF (reference sequence). The CDR3, cysteine through phenylalanine, is 14 amino acids long. The kept DNA is CDR3 alone, 42 bases in frame from the first base. Specimen: CD4+ or CD8+ T cells sorted from blood, collected in a trial of the OX40 agonist ivuxolimab. The chain employs TRBV15 and TRBJ2-1, with no D gene named confidently. This sequence originates from an adult with an advanced solid tumor such as melanoma, head and neck, liver or kidney cancer. The DNA sequence is as follows: TGTGCCACCAGCAGAGAACCAACCTACAATGAGCAGTTCTTC. Its translation is CATSREPTYNEQFF.